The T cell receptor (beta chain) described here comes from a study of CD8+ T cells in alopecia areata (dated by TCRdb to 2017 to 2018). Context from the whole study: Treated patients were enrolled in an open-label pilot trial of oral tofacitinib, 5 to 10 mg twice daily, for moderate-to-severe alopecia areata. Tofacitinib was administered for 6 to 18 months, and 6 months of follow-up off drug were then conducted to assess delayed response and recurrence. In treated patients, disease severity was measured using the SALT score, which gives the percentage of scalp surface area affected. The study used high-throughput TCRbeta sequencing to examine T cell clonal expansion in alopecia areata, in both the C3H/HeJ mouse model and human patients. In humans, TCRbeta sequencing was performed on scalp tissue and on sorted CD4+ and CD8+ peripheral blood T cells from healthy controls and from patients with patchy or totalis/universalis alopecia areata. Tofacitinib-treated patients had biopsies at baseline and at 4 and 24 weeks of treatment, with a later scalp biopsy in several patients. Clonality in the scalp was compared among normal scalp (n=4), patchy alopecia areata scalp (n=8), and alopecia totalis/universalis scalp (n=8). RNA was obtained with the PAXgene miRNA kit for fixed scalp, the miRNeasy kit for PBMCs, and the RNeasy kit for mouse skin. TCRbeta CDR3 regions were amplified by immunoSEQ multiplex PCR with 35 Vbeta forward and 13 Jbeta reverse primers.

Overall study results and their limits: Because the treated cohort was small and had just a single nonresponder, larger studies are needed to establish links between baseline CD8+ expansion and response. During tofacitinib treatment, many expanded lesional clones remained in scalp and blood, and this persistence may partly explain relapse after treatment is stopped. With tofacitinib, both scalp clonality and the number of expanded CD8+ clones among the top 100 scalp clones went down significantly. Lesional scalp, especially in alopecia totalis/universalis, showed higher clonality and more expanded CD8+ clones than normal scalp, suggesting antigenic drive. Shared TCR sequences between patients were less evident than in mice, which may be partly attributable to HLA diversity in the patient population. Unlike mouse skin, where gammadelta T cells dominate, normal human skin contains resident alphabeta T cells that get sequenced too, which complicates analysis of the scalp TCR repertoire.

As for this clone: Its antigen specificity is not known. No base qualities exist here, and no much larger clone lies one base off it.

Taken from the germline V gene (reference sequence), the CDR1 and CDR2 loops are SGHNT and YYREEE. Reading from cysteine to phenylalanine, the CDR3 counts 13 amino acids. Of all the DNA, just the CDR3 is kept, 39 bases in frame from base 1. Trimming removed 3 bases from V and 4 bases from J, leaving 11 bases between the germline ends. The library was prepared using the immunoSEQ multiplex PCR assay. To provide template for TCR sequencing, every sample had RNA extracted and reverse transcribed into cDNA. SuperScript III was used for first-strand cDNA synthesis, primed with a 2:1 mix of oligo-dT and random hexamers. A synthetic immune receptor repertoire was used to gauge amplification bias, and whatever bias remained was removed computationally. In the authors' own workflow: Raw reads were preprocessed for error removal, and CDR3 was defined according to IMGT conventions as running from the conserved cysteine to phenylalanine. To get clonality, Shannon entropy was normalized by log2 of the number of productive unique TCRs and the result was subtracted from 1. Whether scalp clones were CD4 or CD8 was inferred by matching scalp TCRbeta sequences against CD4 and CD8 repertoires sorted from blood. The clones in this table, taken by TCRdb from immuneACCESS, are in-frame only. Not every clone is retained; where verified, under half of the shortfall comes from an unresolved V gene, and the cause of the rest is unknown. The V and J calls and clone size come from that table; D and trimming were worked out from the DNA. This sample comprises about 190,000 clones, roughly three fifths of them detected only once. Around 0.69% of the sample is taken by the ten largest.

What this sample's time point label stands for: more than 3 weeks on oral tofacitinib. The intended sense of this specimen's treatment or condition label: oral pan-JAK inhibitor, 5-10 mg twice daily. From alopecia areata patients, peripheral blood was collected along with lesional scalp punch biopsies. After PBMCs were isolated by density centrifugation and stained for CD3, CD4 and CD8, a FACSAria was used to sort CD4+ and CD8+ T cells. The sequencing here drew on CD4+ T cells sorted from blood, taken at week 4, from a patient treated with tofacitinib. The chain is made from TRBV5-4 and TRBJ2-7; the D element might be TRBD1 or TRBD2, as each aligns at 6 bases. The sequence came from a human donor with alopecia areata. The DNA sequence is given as TGTGCCAGCAGCTCCCGGAGGGGGTACGAGCAGTACTTC. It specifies CASSSRRGYEQYF.